This TCR beta chain comes out of a study of T cell repertoires in cytomegalovirus infection (dated by TCRdb to the late 2010s). Regarding the study in general: Donor HLA type was relevant to the analysis, because carriage of CMV infection together with the matching HLA type was indicated by public TCR beta signatures.

At least ten counts were recorded for this clonotype. What this receptor recognizes is not known. Base qualities are missing; no much larger clone stands one base away. For sequencing, an Illumina HiSeq 1500 was employed. The public reads were reanalyzed by TCRdb: fastp trimming at Q25, MiXCR alignment, in-frame beta chains only. Identical CDR3 protein sequences are pooled into one entry, listed with their most common genes and DNA. This sample has almost 500,000 distinct CDR3 sequences in its table, and 11% of those were observed once. 9.5% to 13% of the sample is in the top ten clones. Points the paper makes about the study in general: In both this cohort and an independent cohort of 352 donors, the cumulative frequency of public TCR beta family members distinguished carriers of CMV infection plus the relevant HLA type. The ex vivo response was dominated by HLA-C-restricted CMV-specific TCR beta clonotypes, which also provided the single most frequent clonotype in two of eight donors.

For CDR1 and CDR2, the germline V gene lists SGHTA and FQGNSA. Counted from cysteine to phenylalanine, this CDR3 has 18 amino acids. CDR3 DNA is the only sequence kept; it has 54 bases, read in frame from the first base. V has 2 bases trimmed and J has 2 bases trimmed; junction bases matching no gene number 12. Source material: PBMCs. The TCR originated in a human donor in good health (CMV status not recorded). Some clones in this sample may be carry-over from other donors' samples. The chain uses TRBV7-2 and TRBJ2-3, and 8 bases in between align with TRBD2. Here is the DNA: TGTGCCAGCAGCTTATCGGGGGGAGCGGGAGTCATCACAGATACGCAGTATTTT. The resulting protein is CASSLSGGAGVITDTQYF. When the CDR3 is completed using the reference TRBV7-2 and TRBJ2-3 genes on either side, the full variable domain is GAGVSQSPSNKVTEKGKDVELRCDPISGHTALYWYRQSLGQGLEFLIYFQGNSAPDKSGLPSDRFSAERTGGSVSTLTIQRTQQEDSAVYLCASSLSGGAGVITDTQYFGPGTRLTVL.